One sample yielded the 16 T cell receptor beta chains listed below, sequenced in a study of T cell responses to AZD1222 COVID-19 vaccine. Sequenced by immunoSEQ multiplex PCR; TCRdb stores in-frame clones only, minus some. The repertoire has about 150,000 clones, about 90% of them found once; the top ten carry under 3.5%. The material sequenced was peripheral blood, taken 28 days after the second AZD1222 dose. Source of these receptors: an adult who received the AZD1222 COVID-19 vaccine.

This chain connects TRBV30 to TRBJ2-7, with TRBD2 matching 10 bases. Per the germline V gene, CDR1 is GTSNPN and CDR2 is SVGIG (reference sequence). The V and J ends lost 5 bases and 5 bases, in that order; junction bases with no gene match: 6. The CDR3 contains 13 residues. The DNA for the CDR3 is TGTGCCTGGGCGCTAGCGGGAGCCCACGAGCAGTACTTC. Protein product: CAWALAGAHEQYF.

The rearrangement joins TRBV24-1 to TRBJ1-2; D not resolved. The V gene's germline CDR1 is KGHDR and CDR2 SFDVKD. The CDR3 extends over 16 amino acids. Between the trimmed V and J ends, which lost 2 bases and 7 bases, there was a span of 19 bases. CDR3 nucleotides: TGTGCCACCAGTGATTCCCGACTCGGGAATGCGGGTGGCTACACCTTC. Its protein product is CATSDSRLGNAGGYTF.

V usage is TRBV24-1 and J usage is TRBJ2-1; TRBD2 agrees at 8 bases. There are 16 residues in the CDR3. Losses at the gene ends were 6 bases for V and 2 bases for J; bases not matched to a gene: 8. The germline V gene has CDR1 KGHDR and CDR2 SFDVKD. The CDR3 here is CATSSGGGKTYNEQFF. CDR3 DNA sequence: TGTGCCACCAGTAGCGGGGGAGGAAAGACCTACAATGAGCAGTTCTTC.

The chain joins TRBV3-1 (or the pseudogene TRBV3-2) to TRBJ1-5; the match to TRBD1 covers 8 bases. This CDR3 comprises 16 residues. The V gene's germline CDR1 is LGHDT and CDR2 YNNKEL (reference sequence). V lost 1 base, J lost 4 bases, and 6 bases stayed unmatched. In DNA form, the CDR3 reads TGTGCCAGCAGCCAAGGGGGACAGGAACTTAATCAGCCCCAGCATTTT. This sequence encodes CASSQGGQELNQPQHF.

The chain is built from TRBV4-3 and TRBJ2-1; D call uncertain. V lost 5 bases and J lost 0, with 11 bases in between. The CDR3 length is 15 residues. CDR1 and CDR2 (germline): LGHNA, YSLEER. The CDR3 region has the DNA TGCGCCAGCAGCGCTGAGAAAAGCTCCTACAATGAGCAGTTCTTC. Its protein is CASSAEKSSYNEQFF.

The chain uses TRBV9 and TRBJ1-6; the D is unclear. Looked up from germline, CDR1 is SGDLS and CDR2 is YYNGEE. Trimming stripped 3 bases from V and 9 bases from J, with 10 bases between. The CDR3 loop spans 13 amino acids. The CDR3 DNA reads TGTGCCAGCAGCGACGGGTTGAGTTCACCCCTCCACTTT. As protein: CASSDGLSSPLHF.

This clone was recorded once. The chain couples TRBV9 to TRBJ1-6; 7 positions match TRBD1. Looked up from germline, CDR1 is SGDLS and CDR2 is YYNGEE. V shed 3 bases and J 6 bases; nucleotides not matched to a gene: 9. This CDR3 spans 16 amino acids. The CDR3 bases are TGTGCCAGCAGCGATGCGACGGGACAGCGTAATTCACCCCTCCACTTT. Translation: CASSDATGQRNSPLHF. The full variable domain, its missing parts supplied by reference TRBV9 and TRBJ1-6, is DSGVTQTPKHLITATGQRVTLRCSPRSGDLSVYWYQQSLDQGLQFLIQYYNGEERAKGNILERFSAQQFPDLHSELNLSSLELGDSALYFCASSDATGQRNSPLHFGNGTRLTVT.

The CDR3 loop reads CASSFPGLAGVGGQFF. CDR3 coding DNA: TGTGCCAGTAGTTTTCCGGGACTAGCGGGTGTGGGTGGGCAGTTCTTC. The chain combines TRBV19 with TRBJ2-1; TRBD2 matches 12 bases. Germline loops: CDR1 LNHDA, CDR2 SQIVND (reference sequence). The CDR3 sequence is 16 residues long. Germline trimming cut 5 bases from V and 12 bases from J; bases unmatched to any gene: 14. The complete variable domain, with remaining parts taken from reference TRBV19 and TRBJ2-1, reads DGGITQSPKYLFRKEGQNVTLSCEQNLNHDAMYWYRQDPGQGLRLIYYSQIVNDFQKGDIAEGYSVSREKKESFPLTVTSAQKNPTAFYLCASSFPGLAGVGGQFFGPGTRLTVL.

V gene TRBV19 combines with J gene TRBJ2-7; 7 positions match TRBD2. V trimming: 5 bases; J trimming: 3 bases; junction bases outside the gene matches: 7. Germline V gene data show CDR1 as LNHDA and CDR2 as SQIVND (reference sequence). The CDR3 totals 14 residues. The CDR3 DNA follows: TGTGCCAGTAGTCCCCGGGACTACGTCTACGAGCAGTACTTC. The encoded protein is CASSPRDYVYEQYF.

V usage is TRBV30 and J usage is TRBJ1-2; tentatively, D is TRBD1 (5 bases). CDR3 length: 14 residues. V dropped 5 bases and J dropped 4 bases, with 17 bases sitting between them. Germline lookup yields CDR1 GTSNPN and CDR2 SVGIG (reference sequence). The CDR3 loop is CAWGRVDKFYGYTF. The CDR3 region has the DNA TGTGCCTGGGGACGAGTGGACAAGTTCTATGGCTACACCTTC.

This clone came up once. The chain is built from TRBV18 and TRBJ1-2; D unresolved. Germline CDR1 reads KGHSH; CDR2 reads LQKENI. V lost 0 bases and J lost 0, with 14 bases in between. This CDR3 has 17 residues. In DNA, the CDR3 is TGTGCCAGCTCACCACCAGGTTCTAACGCCCCTAACTATGGCTACACCTTC. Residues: CASSPPGSNAPNYGYTF.

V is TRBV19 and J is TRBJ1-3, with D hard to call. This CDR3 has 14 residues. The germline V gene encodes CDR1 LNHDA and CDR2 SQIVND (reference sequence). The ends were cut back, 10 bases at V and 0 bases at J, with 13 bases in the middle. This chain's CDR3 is CATRTARSGNTIYF. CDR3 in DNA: TGTGCCACCAGGACGGCCCGCTCTGGAAACACCATATATTTT. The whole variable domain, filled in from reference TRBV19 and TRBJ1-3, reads DGGITQSPKYLFRKEGQNVTLSCEQNLNHDAMYWYRQDPGQGLRLIYYSQIVNDFQKGDIAEGYSVSREKKESFPLTVTSAQKNPTAFYLCATRTARSGNTIYFGEGSWLTVV.

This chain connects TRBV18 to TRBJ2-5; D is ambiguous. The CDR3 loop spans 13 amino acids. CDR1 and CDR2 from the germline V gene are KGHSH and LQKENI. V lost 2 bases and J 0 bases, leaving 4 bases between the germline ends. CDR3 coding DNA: TGTGCCAGCTCACCAGGGTACCAAGAGACCCAGTACTTC. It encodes CASSPGYQETQYF.

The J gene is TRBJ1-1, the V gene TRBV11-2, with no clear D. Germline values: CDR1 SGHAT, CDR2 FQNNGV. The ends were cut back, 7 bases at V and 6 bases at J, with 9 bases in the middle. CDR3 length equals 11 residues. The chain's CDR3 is CASIQIAEAFF. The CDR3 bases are TGTGCCAGCATCCAGATCGCTGAAGCTTTCTTT.

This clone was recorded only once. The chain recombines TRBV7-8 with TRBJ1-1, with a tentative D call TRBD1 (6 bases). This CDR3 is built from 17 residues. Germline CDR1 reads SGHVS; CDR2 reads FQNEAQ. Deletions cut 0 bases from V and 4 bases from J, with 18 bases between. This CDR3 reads CASSLAAARGGGTEAFF. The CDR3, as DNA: TGTGCCAGCAGCTTAGCGGCTGCCAGGGGAGGCGGCACTGAAGCTTTCTTT. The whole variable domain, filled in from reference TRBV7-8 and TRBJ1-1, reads GAGVSQSPRYKVAKRGQDVALRCDPISGHVSLFWYQQALGQGPEFLTYFQNEAQLDKSGLPSDRFFAERPEGSVSTLKIQRTQQEDSAVYLCASSLAAARGGGTEAFFGQGTRLTVV.

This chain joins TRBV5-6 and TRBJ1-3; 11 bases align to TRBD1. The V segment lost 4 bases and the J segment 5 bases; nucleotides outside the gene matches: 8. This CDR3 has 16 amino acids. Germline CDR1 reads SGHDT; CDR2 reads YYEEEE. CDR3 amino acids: CASSPDRGRLRNTIYF. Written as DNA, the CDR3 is TGTGCCAGCAGCCCGGACAGGGGGCGCTTAAGAAACACCATATATTTT.